Listed below are T cell receptor beta chains from one sample, sequenced in a study of response to subunit inactivated influenza vaccine. A single record per CDR3 protein comes from TCRdb applying MiXCR to the RT-PCR reads. The sample contains fewer than 700,000 distinct CDR3 sequences, approximately 13% of which appear only once. The specimen was PBMCs from blood, collected roughly 48 days after vaccination. Every receptor here comes from a man aged 45-60 years who received an inactivated influenza vaccine. Each CDR3 is given with its conserved first and last residue. The D gene is left open where the match is weak. Size values are once, few and many counts, or a class for expanded clones, and some rows have none.

D	V	J	size	DNA	CDR3
NA	TRBV6-2/TRBV6-3	TRBJ2-1	NA	TGTGCCAGCACCACCCCAGGAGGGGGCAGGAACAATGAGCAGTTCTTC	CASTTPGGGRNNEQFF
TRBD1	TRBV5-1	TRBJ2-2	few	TGCGCCAGCAGCCTTGGGACAGGGGGGGTCGTCGACGGGGAGCTGTTTTTT	CASSLGTGGVVDGELFF
NA	TRBV12-3/TRBV12-4	TRBJ1-3	few	TGTGCCAGCAGCCCTTCGACGGCCTTCTCTGGAAACACCATATATTTT	CASSPSTAFSGNTIYF
TRBD1	TRBV10-3	TRBJ2-2	NA	TGTGCCATCAGTCAAGACAGGGACACCGGGGAGCTGTTTTTT	CAISQDRDTGELFF
NA	TRBV29-1	TRBJ1-2	few	TGCAGCGTTGAAGACCGAACCACAGGAAACTATGGCTACACCTTC	CSVEDRTTGNYGYTF
NA	TRBV7-9	TRBJ1-2	few	TGTGCCAGCAGCCCACGGACCCGAGACGGCTACACCTTC	CASSPRTRDGYTF
NA	TRBV23-1	TRBJ1-5	NA	TGCGCCAGCAGTTTTAAGGCGATAAGCAATCAGCCCCAGCATTTT	CASSFKAISNQPQHF
NA	TRBV5-1	TRBJ2-2	few	TGCGCCAGCAGCCCGGACCGGTATAACACCGGGGAGCTGTTTTTT	CASSPDRYNTGELFF
TRBD2	TRBV5-1	TRBJ2-1	NA	TGCGCCAGCAGCTTGGTACGGGGGGGCCCTCGGGATGAGCAGTTCTTC	CASSLVRGGPRDEQFF
NA	TRBV2	TRBJ2-7	NA	TGTGCCAGCAGTGAAAAGTGGCGTATTTCCTACGAGCAGTACTTC	CASSEKWRISYEQYF